What follows are 21 T cell receptor beta chains derived from one specimen sequenced in a study of cytomegalovirus exposure and HLA in healthy donors. The PCR ran on 60 Vbeta and 13 Jbeta primers. Libraries were prepared by immunoSEQ multiplex PCR; TCRdb keeps only in-frame clonotypes and omits some of them. The ten top clones account for approximately 2%, within a sample of about 40,000 clones. The sample comprised PBMCs. Every receptor here comes from a woman under 40 in good health and CMV-seronegative.

The chain couples TRBV6-6 to TRBJ1-5, with TRBD1 matching 8 bases. CDR1 is MNHNY, CDR2 SVGAGI, per germline (reference sequence). The CDR3 is 15 amino acids. V shed 9 bases and J 0 bases; nucleotides not matched to a gene: 7. CDR3 loop: CASIQGVYSNQPQHF. CDR3 coding DNA: TGTGCCAGTATACAGGGGGTCTATAGCAATCAGCCCCAGCATTTT.

The chain joins TRBV7-8 to TRBJ2-3, with a possible D match to TRBD1 (5 bases). The germline V gene encodes CDR1 SGHVS and CDR2 FQNEAQ. Trimming cost V 4 bases and J 3 bases, with 5 bases left between them. The CDR3 runs to 12 residues. The CDR3: CASSSGTDTQYF. CDR3 nucleotides: TGTGCCAGCAGCTCAGGGACAGATACGCAGTATTTT. Full variable domain (missing parts from reference TRBV7-8 and TRBJ2-3): GAGVSQSPRYKVAKRGQDVALRCDPISGHVSLFWYQQALGQGPEFLTYFQNEAQLDKSGLPSDRFFAERPEGSVSTLKIQRTQQEDSAVYLCASSSGTDTQYFGPGTRLTVL.

The chain combines TRBV5-4 with TRBJ1-1, with no clear D. Germline CDR1 is SGHNT and CDR2 is YYREEE (reference sequence). V lost 3 bases and J 10 bases, leaving 19 bases between the germline ends. The CDR3 is made up of 14 amino acids. The CDR3 protein is CASSSRASPYGAFF. The CDR3 nucleotides read TGTGCCAGCAGCTCCCGCGCCTCCCCCTACGGAGCTTTCTTT.

The chain is built from TRBV5-1 and TRBJ1-3, with 8 bases aligning to TRBD1. CDR1 and CDR2 (germline): SGHRS, YFSETQ. Trimming cost V 0 bases and J 4 bases; bases outside gene matches: 6. CDR3 length: 16 amino acids. The CDR3 DNA follows: TGCGCCAGCAGCTTGGTTGGGACAGGCGCCGGAAACACCATATATTTT. Residues: CASSLVGTGAGNTIYF.

Turning to this clone: Other DNA sequences in the sample encode the same CDR3. This sequence joins TRBV28 and TRBJ1-2, with TRBD1 identical over 8 bases. The CDR3 runs 15 residues. CDR1 is MDHEN and CDR2 is SYDVKM in the germline V gene. With V trimmed by 5 bases and J by 4 bases, 9 bases remained unmatched. CDR3: CASSPRGRGVYGYTF. The CDR3 bases are TGTGCCAGCAGTCCCAGGGGGCGAGGGGTCTATGGCTACACCTTC.

The chain couples TRBV27 to TRBJ2-7; TRBD1 matches 8 bases. The CDR3 consists of 14 residues. CDR1 is MNHEY, CDR2 SMNVEV, per germline (reference sequence). The V and J ends lost 2 bases and 2 bases, in that order; junction bases with no gene match: 2. The CDR3 region has the DNA TGTGCCAGCAGTTTAAGGGGACAGGCCTACGAGCAGTACTTC. Protein product: CASSLRGQAYEQYF.

The chain has TRBV10-3 and TRBJ1-1; possibly TRBD1 for D (6 bases). This CDR3 spans 15 amino acids. In germline, CDR1 is ENHRY, CDR2 SYGVKD. The V end lost 3 bases, the J end lost 3 bases, and 14 bases lay between the germline ends. CDR3 sequence: CAISERGAAYTEAFF. The DNA for the CDR3 is TGTGCCATCAGTGAACGGGGGGCTGCGTACACTGAAGCTTTCTTT.

The chain is built from TRBV18 and TRBJ1-1; 7 bases are shared with TRBD1. The CDR3 extends over 12 amino acids. Germline V gene lookup returns CDR1 KGHSH and CDR2 LQKENI. J lost 8 bases, V lost 4 bases, and 4 bases had no gene match. CDR3 protein: CASSLMGQEAFF. The DNA of the CDR3 is TGTGCCAGCTCACTCATGGGACAGGAAGCTTTCTTT.

This chain connects TRBV9 to TRBJ2-7; the match to TRBD2 covers 7 bases. V was clipped by 2 bases and J by 5 bases; unmatched bases: 4. Germline CDR1 reads SGDLS; CDR2 reads YYNGEE. The CDR3 sequence is 13 residues long. The CDR3 reads CASSVGGSHEQYF. The CDR3 DNA follows: TGTGCCAGCAGCGTCGGGGGGAGCCACGAGCAGTACTTC.

The chain has TRBV16 and TRBJ1-5, with D perhaps TRBD1 (6 bases). Trimming left V 1 base short and J 4 bases short, with 20 bases between. The germline V gene encodes CDR1 KGHSY and CDR2 FQNENV. The CDR3 has 18 residues. Here the CDR3 DNA reads TGTGCCAGCAGCCAATATATGGGACAAAGAGGCGTAAATCAGCCCCAGCATTTT. Translated: CASSQYMGQRGVNQPQHF. The whole variable domain, remainder taken from reference TRBV16 and TRBJ1-5, is GEEVAQTPKHLVRGEGQKAKLYCAPIKGHSYVFWYQQVLKNEFKFLISFQNENVFDETGMPKERFSAKCLPNSPCSLEIQATKLEDSAVYFCASSQYMGQRGVNQPQHFGDGTRLSIL.

The chain recombines TRBV5-1 with TRBJ2-2; tentatively, D is TRBD1 (6 bases). The CDR3 runs 15 residues. The germline V and J ends were trimmed by 1 base and 5 bases, with 12 bases remaining between them. Germline CDR1 reads SGHRS; CDR2 reads YFSETQ. The CDR3 loop reads CASSLNQGRTGELFF. In DNA form, the CDR3 reads TGCGCCAGCAGCTTGAATCAGGGGCGGACCGGGGAGCTGTTTTTT.

This sequence joins TRBV7-2 and TRBJ2-5, with D tentatively TRBD2 (6 bases). CDR3 length equals 14 residues. The germline V and J ends were trimmed by 6 bases and 1 base, with 12 bases remaining between them. Germline V gene lookup returns CDR1 SGHTA and CDR2 FQGNSA. DNA of the CDR3: TGTGCCAGCAGGTCACTAGCTCCCCAAGAGACCCAGTACTTC. As protein: CASRSLAPQETQYF.

The chain uses TRBV4-1 and TRBJ2-2, with 7 bases aligning to TRBD1. V gave up 1 base and J gave up 0 bases; unmatched junction bases: 5. The germline gives CDR1 MGHRA, CDR2 YSYEKL. The CDR3 contains 17 residues. The CDR3 DNA is TGCGCCAGCAGCCAAGGGCCCGGGACAGCGAACACCGGGGAGCTGTTTTTT. Translated, it gives CASSQGPGTANTGELFF.

The gene calls are TRBV18 and TRBJ2-7, with D possibly matching TRBD1 (6 bases). There are 12 residues in the CDR3. Trimming shortened V by 6 bases and J by 4 bases, and 10 bases separated the two germline ends. Germline CDR1 KGHSH, CDR2 LQKENI. The CDR3 nucleotides read TGTGCCAGCTCGCCCAGGGGTTACGAGCAGTACTTC. Protein: CASSPRGYEQYF.

The chain is built from TRBV4-3 and TRBJ1-2; the D is unclear. V was cut by 3 bases and J by 1 base, with 18 bases left in between. The CDR3 length is 17 residues. Germline V gives CDR1 LGHNA, CDR2 YSLEER. CDR3 bases: TGCGCCAGCAGCCAGTCCGCAACAGCAGTCTTTAACTATGGCTACACCTTC. This sequence encodes CASSQSATAVFNYGYTF.

The chain carries TRBV6-6 and TRBJ1-2; D may be TRBD1 (6 bases). V was cut by 7 bases and J by 8 bases, with 17 bases left in between. CDR3 size: 13 residues. Germline CDR1 reads MNHNY; CDR2 reads SVGAGI (reference sequence). The CDR3 protein is CASNLGVTGGYTF. The CDR3 nucleotides are TGTGCCAGCAACTTAGGGGTGACAGGCGGCTACACCTTC.

V gene TRBV4-2 combines with J gene TRBJ2-3, with 10 nucleotides matching TRBD2. Germline V gene data show CDR1 as LGHNA and CDR2 as YNFKEQ. Trimming at V came to 2 bases and at J to 10 bases, leaving 12 bases not matched to a gene. The CDR3 has 16 amino acids. CDR3 nucleotide sequence: TGTGCCAGCAGCCAACGCATAGCTAGCGGGAGACGAGCGCAGTATTTT. Protein sequence: CASSQRIASGRRAQYF.

The gene calls are TRBV15 and TRBJ1-3; D unclear. Germline-derived CDR1 and CDR2 are LNHNV and YYDKDF (reference sequence). The CDR3 runs to 17 residues. The V end was cut by 0 bases, the J end by 0 bases, with 12 bases between. This CDR3 is CATSRDRQTTSGNTIYF. CDR3 DNA: TGTGCCACCAGCAGAGATCGCCAGACTACCTCTGGAAACACCATATATTTT.

The chain uses TRBV7-9 and TRBJ2-7; 9 bases agree with TRBD2. CDR1 is SEHNR, CDR2 FQNEAQ, per germline (reference sequence). The ends lost 2 bases at V and 1 base at J; junction bases unmatched: 3. This CDR3 region has 15 residues. The CDR3 protein is CASSLRAGGSYEQYF. The CDR3 DNA sequence: TGTGCCAGCAGCTTAAGAGCGGGAGGATCCTACGAGCAGTACTTC.

The CDR3 protein is CASRGQSNLGNTIYF. For the CDR3, the DNA is TGTGCCAGCAGAGGACAGTCAAATCTCGGAAACACCATATATTTT. The chain employs TRBV5-5 and TRBJ1-3, with D perhaps matching TRBD1 (6 bases). The CDR3 totals 15 residues. Germline CDR1 is SGHKS and CDR2 is YYEKEE (reference sequence). The V end lost 5 bases, the J end lost 4 bases, and 16 bases lay between the germline ends.

The chain is built from TRBV10-3 and TRBJ1-2; TRBD1 is a possible D gene (5 bases). Per germline, CDR1 ENHRY and CDR2 SYGVKD. This CDR3 spans 15 amino acids. Trimming shortened V by 0 bases and J by 6 bases, and 14 bases separated the two germline ends. CDR3 DNA sequence: TGTGCCATCAGTGAGTCCGACAGCCCAGCTCATGGCTACACCTTC. This codes for CAISESDSPAHGYTF.